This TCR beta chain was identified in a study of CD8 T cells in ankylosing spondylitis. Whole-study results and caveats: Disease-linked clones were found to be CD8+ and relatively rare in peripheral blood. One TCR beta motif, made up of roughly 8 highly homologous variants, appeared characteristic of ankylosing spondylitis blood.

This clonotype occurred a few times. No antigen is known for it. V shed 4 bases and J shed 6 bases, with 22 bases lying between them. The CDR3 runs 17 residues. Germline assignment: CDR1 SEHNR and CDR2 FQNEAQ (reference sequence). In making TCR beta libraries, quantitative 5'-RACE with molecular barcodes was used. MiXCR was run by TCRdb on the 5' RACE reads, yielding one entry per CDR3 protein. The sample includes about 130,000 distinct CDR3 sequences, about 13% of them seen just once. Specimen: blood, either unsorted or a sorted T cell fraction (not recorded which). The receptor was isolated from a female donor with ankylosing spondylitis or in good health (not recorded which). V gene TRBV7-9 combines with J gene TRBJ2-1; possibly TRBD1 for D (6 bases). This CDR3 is CASSSILKQGLVNEQFF. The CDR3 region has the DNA TGTGCCAGCAGCTCGATCCTCAAACAGGGATTGGTCAATGAGCAGTTCTTC.